This T cell receptor beta chain was retrieved from a study of memory CD4+ T cells and cytomegalovirus serostatus (dated by TCRdb to about 2019). For context, the study as a whole: The roughly 33 healthy Belgian adults in the cohort included 9 who were CMV seropositive and 24 who were CMV seronegative. To replicate a published TCR-based CMV serostatus classifier, the study sequenced CD4+ memory TCRbeta repertoires from a Belgian cohort whose cytomegalovirus serostatus was known.

Overall study results and their limits: CMV serostatus prediction reached a median bootstrapped AUC of roughly 0.95 with the original framework and roughly 0.9 with a US-trained random forest. Among the 164 previously reported CMV-associated TCRbeta sequences, 67 showed up in the CD4+ memory repertoires, with each one found in between one and five individuals. The original-framework classifier achieved a median bootstrapped AUC of almost 0.97 with a 95% CI of 0.76-1.00 on the Belgian cohort. Unlike the original study, which covered naive and memory CD4+ and CD8+ populations, the Belgian study sequenced only CD4+CD45RO+ memory cells. Results were interpreted as suggesting that the CMV-associated TCR signature is largely present in the CD4+ memory repertoire.

A word on this clone: This clone's antigen is unknown. The sample holds no much larger clone one base away, and base qualities are not on file.

Single viable CD3+CD4+CD8-CD45RO+ cells were sorted as memory CD4+ T cells on a FACSAria II. CMV serostatus was assessed using a Roche Elecsys assay, by which serum IgG against CMV pp150, pp28, p38 and p52 was detected. Following thawing, total CD4+ T cells were enriched through positive selection using CD4 magnetic microbeads. The samples came from a separate study whose specific focus was interrogating the CD4+ T cell memory repertoire. Peripheral blood mononuclear cells were isolated and cryopreserved according to standard operating procedures, and serum was kept at -80 degrees C. The staining relied on CD3-PerCP (BW264/56), CD4-APC (RPA-T4), CD45RO-PE (UCHT1) and CD8-Pacific Orange (3B5) antibodies, and Sytox blue was used to exclude non-viable cells. At the junction V is shortened by 1 base and J by 7 bases, with 5 bases in between. CDR1 and CDR2 are drawn from the germline V gene: SNHLY, FYNNEI. There are 12 amino acids in the CDR3, from cysteine to phenylalanine inclusive. The entry retains the CDR3 DNA only, 36 bases that are in frame from base 1.

The Quick-DNA Microprep Kit was used to extract genomic DNA from the sorted cells. Amplification of TCRbeta DNA was done with the immunoSEQ hsTCRbeta kit, following the protocol from the manufacturer. TCRbeta libraries were sequenced on an Illumina MiSeq instrument. The source study handled its data this way. Following removal of out-of-frame sequences, about 2,200,000 distinct TCRbeta sequences were retained, with an average of roughly 70,000 per individual. Each individual was scored according to the count of roughly 170 previously reported CMV-associated TCRbeta sequences and the total productive distinct TCRbeta count. A beta-binomial model was reimplemented in Python, and scikit-learn random forests with default parameters were trained on data from the US cohort. Classifier performance on the Belgian cohort was summarized as median AUC with percentile confidence intervals over 10,000 bootstrap iterations. The immuneACCESS repertoire file appears here via TCRdb, limited to in-frame rearrangements. These files lack a portion of the clones; in checked studies, under half of the deficit traces to unresolved V genes, and the cause of the others is not known. From that table come the V and J calls and clone size; the DNA was used to work out D and trimming. In all, the sample holds roughly 50,000 clones, and roughly 80% of those were seen once. The top ten clones comprise less than 0.95% of the sample.

Sequenced: memory CD4+ T cells from blood. This receptor chain uses TRBV2 and TRBJ1-5; too little of a D gene remains to name it. This clonotype was obtained from an adult in good health and CMV-seronegative. DNA sequence: TGTGCCAGCAGTGAAGACGGCCAGCCCCAGCATTTT. Its protein reads: CASSEDGQPQHF.